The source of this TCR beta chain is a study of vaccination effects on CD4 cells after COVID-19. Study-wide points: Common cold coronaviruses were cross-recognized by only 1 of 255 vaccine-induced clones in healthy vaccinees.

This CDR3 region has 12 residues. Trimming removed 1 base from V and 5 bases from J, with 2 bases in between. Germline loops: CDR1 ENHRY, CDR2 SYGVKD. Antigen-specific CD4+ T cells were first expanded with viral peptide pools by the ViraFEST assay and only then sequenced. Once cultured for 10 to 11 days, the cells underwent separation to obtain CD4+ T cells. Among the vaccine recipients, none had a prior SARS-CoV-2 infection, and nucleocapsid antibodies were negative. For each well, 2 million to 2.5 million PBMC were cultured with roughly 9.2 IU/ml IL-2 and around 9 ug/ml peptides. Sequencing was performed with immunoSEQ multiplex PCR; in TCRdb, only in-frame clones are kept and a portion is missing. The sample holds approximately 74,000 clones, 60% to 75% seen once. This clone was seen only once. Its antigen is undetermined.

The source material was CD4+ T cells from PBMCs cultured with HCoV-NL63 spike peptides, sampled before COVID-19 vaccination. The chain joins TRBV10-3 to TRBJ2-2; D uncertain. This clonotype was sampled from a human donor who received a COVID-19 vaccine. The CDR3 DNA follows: TGTGCCATCAGTGAGTGGACCGGGGAGCTGTTTTTT. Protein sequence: CAISEWTGELFF.